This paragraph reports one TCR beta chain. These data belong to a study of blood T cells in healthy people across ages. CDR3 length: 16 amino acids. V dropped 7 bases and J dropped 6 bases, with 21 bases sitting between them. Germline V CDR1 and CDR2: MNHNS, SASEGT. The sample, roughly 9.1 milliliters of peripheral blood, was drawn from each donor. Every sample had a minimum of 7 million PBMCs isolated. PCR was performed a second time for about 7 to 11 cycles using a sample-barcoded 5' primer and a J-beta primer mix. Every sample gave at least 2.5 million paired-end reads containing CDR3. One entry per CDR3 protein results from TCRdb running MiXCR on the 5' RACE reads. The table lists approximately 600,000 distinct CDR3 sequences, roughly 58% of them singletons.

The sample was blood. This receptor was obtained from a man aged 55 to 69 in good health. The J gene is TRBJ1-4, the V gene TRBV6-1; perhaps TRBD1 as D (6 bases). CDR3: CASNNRPGGGYEKLFF. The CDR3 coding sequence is TGTGCCAGCAATAACCGACCCGGAGGGGGATATGAAAAACTGTTTTTT.